This TCR beta chain originates from a study of T cells after yellow fever vaccination. Study-wide results and limits: By day 5 rather than day 15, the secondary response had peaked, though it was weaker. Contamination of FACS-sorted repertoires by abundant clonotypes from the bulk population could occur. Clones that expanded after primary vaccination mostly reappeared after the booster (just under 98% CD4, 88% CD8).

MiXCR, run by TCRdb on the 5' RACE reads, gives a single entry per CDR3 protein. The sample holds 30,000 or so distinct CDR3 sequences; 3.5% to 5% are singletons and the top ten take under 55%. By proportion, this clonotype is large. Antigen specificity is unknown. With V trimmed by 4 bases and J by 0 bases, 3 bases remained unmatched. Germline CDR1 is SGHDN and CDR2 is FVKESK. This CDR3 is 14 amino acids long. This sample comprised CD8+ T cells sorted from PBMCs, obtained 5 days after the yellow fever booster vaccination. This TCR derives from a man aged 30 to 45 who received the YFV17D yellow fever vaccine. This chain connects TRBV14 to TRBJ2-7; 7 positions match TRBD2. CDR3 DNA: TGTGCCAGCAGCCGGGACTACCCCTCCTACGAGCAGTACTTC. Its protein product is CASSRDYPSYEQYF.